What follows are 26 T cell receptor beta chains derived from one specimen sequenced in a study of blood T cell repertoires in COVID-19. The method was immunoSEQ multiplex PCR; TCRdb's version includes in-frame clones alone and lacks a portion of them. The table lists approximately 140,000 clones, around 90% of them singletons, with around 4.6% in the top ten. The sequenced sample was peripheral blood. Receptors originate from a woman aged 55 to 70 with active or convalescent COVID-19.

The gene calls are TRBV6-5 and TRBJ2-2, with 7 bases identical to TRBD1. This CDR3 comprises 14 residues. V was pared by 7 bases and J by 1 base, with 3 bases of the junction left unmatched. Germline lookup yields CDR1 MNHEY and CDR2 SVGAGI. The CDR3 is CASINRGNTGELFF. CDR3 nucleotides: TGTGCCAGCATTAACAGGGGGAACACCGGGGAGCTGTTTTTT.

Points on this clone: No conserved phenylalanine or tryptophan is present at the end of the CDR3, so a read error is the likely explanation. No DNA is shown, since the ends of the CDR3 on it are uncertain; the CDR3 is the one TCRdb lists. The chain is built from TRBV18 and TRBJ1-3. CDR1 and CDR2 from the germline V gene are KGHSH and LQKENI. The CDR3 sequence runs 11 residues, both termini included. Here the CDR3 reads CASSSLGLQFL.

The CDR3 sequence: CASSRTGGNQPQHF. The CDR3 nucleotides read TGTGCCAGCAGCCGCACAGGGGGCAATCAGCCCCAGCATTTT. V gene TRBV5-6 combines with J gene TRBJ1-5; 7 positions agree with TRBD1. CDR3 size: 14 residues. Germline V CDR1 and CDR2: SGHDT, YYEEEE. V was pared by 4 bases and J by 2 bases, with 3 bases of the junction left unmatched.

The rearrangement joins TRBV3-1 (or the pseudogene TRBV3-2) to TRBJ1-5; 10 bases line up with TRBD1. The V and J ends lost 3 bases and 5 bases, in that order; junction bases with no gene match: 7. The germline V gene encodes CDR1 LGHDT and CDR2 YNNKEL (reference sequence). The CDR3 has 16 amino acids. CDR3 residues: CASSHPGQGPDQPQHF. The CDR3 coding sequence is TGTGCCAGCAGCCATCCGGGACAGGGGCCGGATCAGCCCCAGCATTTT.

The rearrangement links TRBV15 to TRBJ1-2, with D maybe TRBD1 (6 bases). V was shortened by 4 bases and J by 3 bases, with 12 bases between the two germline ends. Germline V gene data show CDR1 as LNHNV and CDR2 as YYDKDF (reference sequence). This CDR3 comprises 14 residues. The CDR3 sequence is CATSKAQGHYGYTF. The CDR3 bases are TGTGCCACCAGCAAGGCCCAGGGGCACTATGGCTACACCTTC. Full variable domain (rest looked up from reference TRBV15 and TRBJ1-2): DAMVIQNPRYQVTQFGKPVTLSCSQTLNHNVMYWYQQKSSQAPKLLFHYYDKDFNNEADTPDNFQSRRPNTSFCFLDIRSPGLGDTAMYLCATSKAQGHYGYTFGSGTRLTVV.

CDR3 sequence: CASSYPGSLGDYGYTF. CDR3 DNA sequence: TGTGCCAGCAGTTACCCGGGGTCGCTGGGTGACTATGGCTACACCTTC. This sequence joins TRBV6-2 or TRBV6-3 and TRBJ1-2, with unresolved D. V gave up 2 bases and J gave up 3 bases, with 16 bases separating them. CDR3 length equals 16 residues. Germline V CDR1 and CDR2: MNHEY, SVGEGT.

V usage is TRBV18 and J usage is TRBJ1-3; no clear D gene. V lost 3 bases, J lost 0 bases, and 3 bases lay in between. The CDR3 has 13 residues. The germline V gene has CDR1 KGHSH and CDR2 LQKENI. This CDR3 reads CASSPNSGNTIYF. DNA of the CDR3: TGTGCCAGCTCACCCAACTCTGGAAACACCATATATTTT.

The chain combines TRBV9 with TRBJ1-5; the D is unclear. The CDR3 covers 13 residues. Per germline, CDR1 SGDLS and CDR2 YYNGEE. Trimming stripped 4 bases from V and 1 base from J, with 6 bases between. CDR3 region: CASSRESNQPQHF. CDR3 nucleotide sequence: TGTGCCAGCAGCAGGGAGAGCAATCAGCCCCAGCATTTT.

The V call is TRBV7-6, the J call TRBJ2-1; 7 bases are shared with TRBD1. Germline-derived CDR1 and CDR2 are SGHVS and FNYEAQ. With 6 bases clipped from V and 9 bases from J, the junction kept 23 bases outside the gene matches. CDR3 size: 18 residues. The DNA of the CDR3 is TGTGCCAGCAGTCCCTCTGGAGTAGGGGGCGCCGGTTCTGGTGAGCAGTTCTTC. Translation gives CASSPSGVGGAGSGEQFF.

J is TRBJ1-2 and V is TRBV3-1 (or the pseudogene TRBV3-2); 7 positions match TRBD1. Losses at the gene ends were 1 base for V and 7 bases for J; bases not matched to a gene: 9. Germline lookup yields CDR1 LGHDT and CDR2 YNNKEL (reference sequence). The CDR3 contains 15 residues. The CDR3: CASSQVRTGAGGYTF. The CDR3, as DNA: TGTGCCAGCAGCCAAGTTCGAACAGGGGCGGGTGGCTACACCTTC.

This rearrangement joins TRBV30 to TRBJ1-2, with D unclear. V lost 1 base, J lost 1 base, and 16 bases lay in between. The length of the CDR3 is 16 residues. From germline, CDR1 is GTSNPN and CDR2 SVGIG (reference sequence). The CDR3 is CAWSAAAVNLNYGYTF. The CDR3 nucleotides are TGTGCCTGGAGTGCGGCAGCGGTCAACCTTAACTATGGCTACACCTTC.

The chain is built from TRBV10-3 and TRBJ1-3; 7 bases align to TRBD1. Germline assignment: CDR1 ENHRY and CDR2 SYGVKD. The CDR3 is 15 residues long. The V segment lost 3 bases and the J segment 6 bases; nucleotides outside the gene matches: 8. The CDR3 is CAISEPGQLSNTIYF. As DNA, the CDR3 is TGTGCCATCAGTGAACCGGGACAGTTATCAAACACCATATATTTT.

This rearrangement joins TRBV18 to TRBJ1-3; TRBD1 matches 7 bases. J was trimmed by 0 bases and V by 4 bases; bases with no gene match: 9. This CDR3 region has 17 residues. Germline values: CDR1 KGHSH, CDR2 LQKENI. CDR3 loop: CASSLINRGDSGNTIYF. CDR3 bases: TGTGCCAGCTCACTTATAAACAGGGGAGACTCTGGAAACACCATATATTTT.

This clone was seen only once. The rearrangement joins TRBV6-4 to TRBJ2-7; TRBD1 matches at 9 bases. V gave up 5 bases and J gave up 4 bases; unmatched junction bases: 9. Germline loops: CDR1 MRHNA, CDR2 SNTAGT. The CDR3 totals 15 residues. CDR3 in DNA: TGTGCCAGCAGTCGTCGAGCCGGGACAGGGTACGAGCAGTACTTC. Protein product: CASSRRAGTGYEQYF.

The chain employs TRBV7-2 and TRBJ1-5; TRBD1 matches at 9 bases. Germline V gene lookup returns CDR1 SGHTA and CDR2 FQGNSA. V gave up 5 bases and J gave up 1 base; unmatched junction bases: 9. The CDR3 has 17 amino acids. The CDR3 nucleotides are TGTGCCAGCAGCCCCAGGGCCGGGACAGGGAGCAATCAGCCCCAGCATTTT. It translates to CASSPRAGTGSNQPQHF.

This chain uses TRBV6-5 with TRBJ1-1; maybe TRBD1 (5 bases). This CDR3 contains 14 residues. Trimming pared 0 bases from V and 11 bases from J, leaving 16 bases between. CDR1 MNHEY and CDR2 SVGAGI come from the germline V gene. The CDR3 reads CASSYSGPAAPAFF. DNA of the CDR3: TGTGCCAGCAGTTACTCGGGGCCGGCGGCGCCCGCTTTCTTT.

This chain connects TRBV3-1 (or the pseudogene TRBV3-2) to TRBJ1-1, with 7 bases identical to TRBD1. The V segment lost 3 bases and the J segment 6 bases; nucleotides outside the gene matches: 1. Per the germline V gene, CDR1 is LGHDT and CDR2 is YNNKEL (reference sequence). The CDR3 totals 12 residues. CDR3: CASSHQGAEAFF. The CDR3 DNA is TGTGCCAGCAGCCACCAGGGGGCTGAAGCTTTCTTT.

The chain couples TRBV19 to TRBJ2-3; TRBD1 aligns across 9 bases. The trim removed 3 bases at V and 6 bases at J, leaving 4 bases unmatched. CDR3 length: 14 residues. Per germline, CDR1 LNHDA and CDR2 SQIVND (reference sequence). The chain's CDR3 is CASSMGDRADTQYF. The CDR3 DNA reads as TGTGCCAGTAGTATGGGGGACAGGGCGGATACGCAGTATTTT.

The chain carries TRBV7-9 and TRBJ1-6; maybe TRBD1 (6 bases). Between the trimmed V and J ends, which lost 4 bases and 7 bases, there was a span of 11 bases. The CDR3 has 14 amino acids. The germline V gene has CDR1 SEHNR and CDR2 FQNEAQ (reference sequence). The CDR3 protein is CASSSGRGNSPLHF. CDR3 nucleotides: TGTGCCAGCAGCTCAGGGAGGGGGAATTCACCCCTCCACTTT. Complete variable domain (other parts from reference TRBV7-9 and TRBJ1-6): DTGVSQNPRHKITKRGQNVTFRCDPISEHNRLYWYRQTLGQGPEFLTYFQNEAQLEKSRLLSDRFSAERPKGSFSTLEIQRTEQGDSAMYLCASSSGRGNSPLHFGNGTRLTVT.

As concerns this clone: At one boundary the junction diverges from the germline segment, which might be a read error. The rearrangement links TRBV7-2 to TRBJ2-6; D might be TRBD1 (5 bases). CDR1 is SGHTA, CDR2 FQGNSA, per germline. The CDR3 sequence is 18 residues long. The DNA of the CDR3 is TGTGCCAGCAGCTCCGGCCTGGGGCTTGGGTCTGGGACCAACGTCCTGACTTTC. Translation: CASSSGLGLGSGTNVLTF.

V is TRBV7-2 and J is TRBJ2-4; the match to TRBD1 covers 9 bases. Germline values: CDR1 SGHTA, CDR2 FQGNSA. The V segment lost 5 bases and the J segment 2 bases; nucleotides outside the gene matches: 4. The CDR3 loop spans 15 amino acids. The CDR3 nucleotides are TGTGCCAGCAGCCCGGACAGGGGAACCAAAAACATTCAGTACTTC. Its protein product is CASSPDRGTKNIQYF.

CDR3: CASSPHVATSGNTIYF. CDR3 in DNA: TGTGCCAGCAGCCCACATGTAGCAACCTCTGGAAACACCATATATTTT. The gene calls are TRBV6-2 or TRBV6-3 and TRBJ1-3; no clear D gene. This CDR3 has 16 amino acids. Germline-derived CDR1 and CDR2 are MNHEY and SVGEGT. The ends were cut back, 6 bases at V and 0 bases at J, with 15 bases in the middle.

The chain links TRBV12-3 or TRBV12-4 to TRBJ2-7; TRBD1 matches at 9 bases. The CDR3 has 13 residues. The V and J ends lost 7 bases and 3 bases, in that order; junction bases with no gene match: 4. The CDR3 sequence is CASTPTGGYEQYF. CDR3 bases: TGTGCCAGCACCCCGACAGGGGGCTACGAGCAGTACTTC.

The V gene is TRBV30, the J gene TRBJ2-1; D ambiguous. The CDR3 contains 11 residues. Germline V lookup: CDR1 GTSNPN, CDR2 SVGIG (reference sequence). V dropped 5 bases and J dropped 7 bases, with 9 bases sitting between them. Written as DNA, the CDR3 is TGTGCCTGGGCTATCCGTAATGAGCAGTTCTTC. It is translated as CAWAIRNEQFF.

V and J are TRBV7-2 and TRBJ2-1, with 10 bases fitting TRBD2. With 6 bases clipped from V and 9 bases from J, the junction kept 11 bases outside the gene matches. Germline V gives CDR1 SGHTA, CDR2 FQGNSA. CDR3 size: 15 residues. This CDR3 is CASRSSGGAGAEQFF. The CDR3, as DNA: TGTGCCAGCAGATCCAGCGGGGGGGCCGGCGCTGAGCAGTTCTTC. Complete variable domain (other parts from reference TRBV7-2 and TRBJ2-1): GAGVSQSPSNKVTEKGKDVELRCDPISGHTALYWYRQSLGQGLEFLIYFQGNSAPDKSGLPSDRFSAERTGGSVSTLTIQRTQQEDSAVYLCASRSSGGAGAEQFFGPGTRLTVL.

V gene TRBV4-2 combines with J gene TRBJ2-7; no reliable D call. Germline V gives CDR1 LGHNA, CDR2 YNFKEQ. CDR3 length equals 15 residues. V lost 1 base to trimming and J lost 4 bases, with 14 bases between them. As DNA, the CDR3 is TGTGCCAGCAGCCAAGTAAAGAGAGGAAGTTACGAGCAGTACTTC. Its translation: CASSQVKRGSYEQYF.